What follows is one T cell receptor beta chain and its context. Participants had their cohort set by participant-reported clinical history. This entry belongs to a study of blood T cell repertoires in COVID-19. Overall study: Spain, Italy and the United States supplied samples that represented acute and convalescent COVID-19.

Original analysis: Researchers report that nucleated cell counts were estimated from reference gene primer amplification. Clones were sequenced by immunoSEQ multiplex PCR, and TCRdb holds only the in-frame ones, with some missing. The V and J calls and clone size were taken over from that table, and D and trimming were inferred from the DNA. The table has 250,000 to 350,000 clones, 88% seen once. Per germline, CDR1 SGHRS and CDR2 YFSETQ. Trimming took 3 bases from V and 2 from J, leaving 11 bases between them. The CDR3 loop spans 14 amino acids. The V and J genes are TRBV5-1 and TRBJ1-1, with a tentative D call TRBD1 (6 bases). Specimen: PBMCs or T cells enriched from blood (not recorded which). The source of this sequence is a woman aged 50 to 65 who had recovered from COVID-19. Written as DNA, the CDR3 is TGCGCCAGCAGCTCGGGACATCATAACACTGAAGCTTTCTTT. Protein sequence: CASSSGHHNTEAFF.